Listed below are T cell receptor beta chains from one sample, sequenced in a study of beta chain features in type 1 diabetes. The protocol was immunoSEQ multiplex PCR, while the TCRdb copy is restricted to in-frame clones and leaves out a portion. The repertoire holds around 360,000 clones, with roughly an eighth as singletons. Sequenced input: naive CD4+ T cells from blood. The receptors originated from a woman younger than 30 with type 1 diabetes. CDR3s include the opening cysteine and the closing phenylalanine or tryptophan. The D gene is left open where the match is weak. Clone sizes are given selectively: once, few, many, or a class where the clone is expanded.

J gene,V gene,D gene,clone size,CDR3 DNA,CDR3 protein
TRBJ2-1,TRBV2,TRBD2,-,TGCGGAACGGGGGGGCAATCCAATGAGCAGTTCTTC,CGTGGQSNEQFF
TRBJ2-1,TRBV27,TRBD2,few,TGTGCCAGCAGCCGGCTAGCGGGGGGTGTCGATGAGCAGTTCTTC,CASSRLAGGVDEQFF
TRBJ2-4,TRBV4-2,TRBD2,-,TGTGCCAGCAGCCAACCAGGACTAGCGGAAAACATTCAGTACTTC,CASSQPGLAENIQYF
TRBJ2-2,TRBV13,-,-,TGTGCCAGCAGCTTAAGGAGGTTGGTGGCCGGGGAGCTGTTTTTT,CASSLRRLVAGELFF
TRBJ2-5,TRBV9,-,few,TGTGCCAGCAGCGCTGGGGGGTGGTACCAAGAGACCCAGTACTTC,CASSAGGWYQETQYF
TRBJ2-7,TRBV7-8,-,-,TGTGCCAGCAGCTTAGTAGGGGGCTCCTACGAGCAGTACTTC,CASSLVGGSYEQYF
TRBJ2-3,TRBV27,-,-,TGTGCCAGCAGTTTCATAGATCTGCGCACAGATACGCAGTATTTT,CASSFIDLRTDTQYF
TRBJ2-1,TRBV9,TRBD2,few,TGTGCCAGCAACGAAGCGGGAGTGTCCTACAATGAGCAGTTCTTC,CASNEAGVSYNEQFF
TRBJ2-5,TRBV29-1,-,-,TGCAGCGTTGTTTGGCTCCGGGACTCCCAAGAGACCCAGTACTTC,CSVVWLRDSQETQYF
TRBJ2-1,TRBV2,TRBD1,-,TGTGCCAGCAGTGAAACTATCCGGACAGGGTCAAATGAGCAGTTCTTC,CASSETIRTGSNEQFF
TRBJ2-1,TRBV2,TRBD2,few,TGTGCCAGCCTTCAACTAGCGGGTGCCAATGAGCAGTTCTTC,CASLQLAGANEQFF
TRBJ1-2,TRBV7-9,-,-,TGTGCCAGCAGCGGACTGGGAGATGGCTACACCTTC,CASSGLGDGYTF
TRBJ2-1,TRBV6-4,-,-,TGTGCCAGCAGTGACAGCGCGAGTTTCAAGCAGTTCTTC,CASSDSASFKQFF
TRBJ2-5,TRBV7-2,TRBD2,-,TGTGCCAGCAGCCCCTTCGGGGAGGGGACCCAGTACTTC,CASSPFGEGTQYF
TRBJ2-1,TRBV19,-,-,TGTGCCAGTAGTACCAGCGGGTCCTCCTACAATGAGCAGTTCTTC,CASSTSGSSYNEQFF
TRBJ2-1,TRBV28,TRBD2,few,TGTGCCAGCAGTTCAAGCGGGAGGCACTCCTACAATGAGCAGTTCTTC,CASSSSGRHSYNEQFF
TRBJ2-1,TRBV9,TRBD2,-,TGTGCCACCTCCCTAGGACTAGCGGTCGATGAGCAGTTCTTC,CATSLGLAVDEQFF
TRBJ2-1,TRBV7-2,-,few,TGTGCCAGCAGGCCGATCTCAGGGATGTTCGAGCAGTTCTTC,CASRPISGMFEQFF
TRBJ1-2,TRBV18,-,few,TGTGCCAGCTCACCAAGGCAGGAACTTTATGGCTACACCTTC,CASSPRQELYGYTF
TRBJ1-5,TRBV9,TRBD1,-,TGTGCCAGCAGCAAGGAACACAGGGGACCCCAGCATTTT,CASSKEHRGPQHF
TRBJ2-3,TRBV15,TRBD1,few,TGTGCCACCAGCTTCCCGGGACAGCACACAGATACGCAGTATTTT,CATSFPGQHTDTQYF
TRBJ2-5,TRBV7-9,-,-,TGTGCCAGCAGCTTATCAGGGGATCAAGAGACCCAGTACTTC,CASSLSGDQETQYF
TRBJ2-2,TRBV18,-,-,TGTGCCAGCTCTCCCTATCAAGACACCGGGGAGCTGTTTTTT,CASSPYQDTGELFF
TRBJ2-1,TRBV5-1,TRBD2,-,TGCGCCAGCAGCTTACGACTAGCGGAGGGGGGGGAGCAGTTCTTC,CASSLRLAEGGEQFF
TRBJ2-1,TRBV7-3,-,-,TGTGCCAGCAGCCGAGAGGGACTTACGAACAATGAGCAGTTCTTC,CASSREGLTNNEQFF
TRBJ2-7,TRBV2,-,-,TGTGCCAGCAGTGAAGAGGGGCATGGGCTCTACGAGCAGTACTTC,CASSEEGHGLYEQYF
TRBJ2-7,TRBV27,-,-,TGTGCCAGCAGGGGAGTTGGCTACGAGCAGTACTTC,CASRGVGYEQYF
TRBJ2-1,TRBV28,TRBD2,-,TGTGCCAGCAGTTTGGCTTGGGGGGCTAGCGGGAGCTCCGAGCAGTTCTTC,CASSLAWGASGSSEQFF
TRBJ1-4,TRBV29-1,-,few,TGCAGCGTTAAGACTCGGGAAAAACTGTTTTTT,CSVKTREKLFF
TRBJ2-7,TRBV25-1,-,-,TGTGCCAGCAGTGAATATCAGGACAGCTCCTACGAGCAGTACTTC,CASSEYQDSSYEQYF
TRBJ1-4,TRBV29-1,-,-,TGCAGCGTTGAGGACGGAGGAAATGAAAAACTGTTTTTT,CSVEDGGNEKLFF
TRBJ1-2,TRBV4-3,TRBD1,-,TGCGCCAGCAGCCAGCAACAGGGGATCGACTATGGCTACACCTTC,CASSQQQGIDYGYTF
TRBJ1-6,TRBV9,TRBD1,-,TGTGCCAGCAGCGTAGGGGGACAGGGCAATTCACCCCTCCACTTT,CASSVGGQGNSPLHF
TRBJ1-6,TRBV4-3,TRBD1,few,TGCGCCACCCGGCGAGGGGGCGAGGGAAATTCACCCCTCCACTTT,CATRRGGEGNSPLHF
TRBJ2-7,TRBV4-2,-,-,TGTGCCAGCAGCCACGGTCAGCAGTACTTC,CASSHGQQYF
TRBJ2-5,TRBV4-2,TRBD1,-,TGTGCCAGCAGCCAAGCCCGGGGACAGGTCCACCAAGAGACCCAGTACTTC,CASSQARGQVHQETQYF
TRBJ2-7,TRBV28,-,-,TGTGCCGGCAGTCCTCGGTACGAGCAGTACTTC,CAGSPRYEQYF
TRBJ2-7,TRBV7-9,TRBD2,few,TGTGCCAGCAGCTTAAAGGGGCGGACTAGCGGCGTAAGCTCCTACGAGCAGTACTTC,CASSLKGRTSGVSSYEQYF
TRBJ2-5,TRBV10-3,-,-,TGTGCCACCATCGACAGGAACCAAGAGACCCAGTACTTC,CATIDRNQETQYF
TRBJ2-3,TRBV25-1,-,-,TGTGCCAGCAGTAACCATCTACGGGGTAGCACAGATACGCAGTATTTT,CASSNHLRGSTDTQYF
TRBJ2-5,TRBV28,TRBD2,-,TGTGCCAGCAGTCTCCGGACTAGCGGGAGGGCTGTAAAGACCCAGTACTTC,CASSLRTSGRAVKTQYF
TRBJ1-5,TRBV29-1,TRBD1,-,TGCAGCGTTGTCTCCGGACCCGGCCGGAGGGGGCCTCAGCCCCAGCATTTT,CSVVSGPGRRGPQPQHF
TRBJ2-7,TRBV4-3,-,few,TGCGCCAGCAGCCTACAGGGTCTGCCGACCTACGAGCAGTACTTC,CASSLQGLPTYEQYF